These T cell receptor beta chains were read from a single sample in a study of PD-1 blockade in classical Hodgkin lymphoma. TCRdb's copy holds only in-frame clones and misses some; the assay was immunoSEQ multiplex PCR. This table has tens of thousands of clones, around 94% appearing once. The sequenced sample consisted of peripheral blood mononuclear cells (PBMCs). The receptors were gathered from a human donor with classical Hodgkin lymphoma. CDR3s leave out the opening cysteine and the closing phenylalanine or tryptophan. Fields, in order: V gene, J gene, CDR3 protein.

>TRBV5-8|TRBJ1-2
ASSLEPGAGGYGYT
>TRBV9|TRBJ2-7
ASSLAGQSYEQY
>TRBV6-4|TRBJ1-5
ASNPPLERGNNQPQH
>TRBV7-2|TRBJ1-3
ASSLTGSLAGNTIY
>TRBV11-2|TRBJ2-1
ASSLKPGSKNEQF
>TRBV9|TRBJ2-2
ASSVDGTGELF
>TRBV7-8|TRBJ2-1
ASSPRTRGGRYNEQF
>TRBV10-3|TRBJ1-1
ASETGGWGTEAF
>TRBV7-2|TRBJ1-2
ASSKTSDYGYT
>TRBV18|TRBJ1-5
ASCATGSCQPQH
>TRBV7-2|TRBJ2-7
ASSLFVAAFYEQY
>TRBV7-2|TRBJ1-5
ASSGDSYQPQH
>TRBV5-1|TRBJ1-2
ASSLVVGSGSYGYT
>TRBV29-1|TRBJ2-7
SVWGQGAPGEQY
>TRBV2|TRBJ2-1
ASSFNEQF
>TRBV19|TRBJ2-2
ASSIGFNTGELF
>TRBV27|TRBJ2-7
ATLLEVTYEQY
>TRBV9|TRBJ1-1
ASNPGGVNTEAF
>TRBV2|TRBJ2-2
ASSEEGGGELF
>TRBV7-2|TRBJ1-2
ASSAPGQDLVVGYT
>TRBV10-1|TRBJ2-1
ASSDGGVGFNEQF
>TRBV27|TRBJ2-2
ASSFQGGGQTGELF
>TRBV19|TRBJ1-2
ASSPGQPYGYT
>TRBV7-2|TRBJ2-7
ASSLSTGFSEQY
>TRBV2|TRBJ1-4
ASSEQGYGEKLF
>TRBV9|TRBJ1-2
ASSVGTGIHGYT
>TRBV7-2|TRBJ2-4
ASSLVGTGIQY
>TRBV5-6|TRBJ2-3
ASSRGGLAGGTFTDTQY
>TRBV9|TRBJ1-2
ASSVGGSGADGYT
>TRBV13|TRBJ1-4
ASSSGQGNEKLF
>TRBV7-9|TRBJ2-1
ASSLRTTGLAGVNEQF
>TRBV2|TRBJ1-3
ASRANLASGNTIY
>TRBV9|TRBJ2-3
ASSVGDATSTDTQY
>TRBV19|TRBJ1-5
AIPWGRWRPNQPQH
>TRBV10-3|TRBJ2-7
AIRTLAGSYEQY
>TRBV5-1|TRBJ2-2
ASSFRGRDTGELF
>TRBV28|TRBJ1-1
ASSGPMNTEAF
>TRBV5-4|TRBJ1-1
AYYIGGVNTEAF
>TRBV12-5|TRBJ2-1
ASGTSGGSYNEQF
>TRBV30|TRBJ2-2
AWNRGLAGGTGELF
>TRBV4-3|TRBJ1-2
ASSQDLGRGSYGYT